This T cell receptor (beta chain) came from a study of beta chain features in type 1 diabetes. Study details: Healthy donors resembled patients in age, gender and cell yields.

Unmatched junction bases numbered 9, after V lost 3 bases and J lost 4 bases. The CDR3 is 19 residues long. Germline V gene sequence: CDR1 LNHDA, CDR2 SQIVND (reference sequence). About this clone itself: Its specificity is unknown.

Study results and limitations: Patients with type 1 diabetes carried fewer insertions and had more deletions at their VDJ junctions. PCR might preferentially amplify shorter templates, equally in patients and controls. Using cDNA template may skew counts toward highly expressing activated cells.

The whole isolated RNA underwent reverse transcription, so sequencing captured expressed TCRB transcripts. Generated by immunoSEQ multiplex PCR, the TCRdb table keeps only in-frame clones and is missing some. This sample has about 110,000 clones, with almost 40% found just once. The receptor was derived from a woman aged 18-29 years in good health. What was sequenced was stem cell memory CD4+ T cells from blood. J is TRBJ2-2 and V is TRBV19; TRBD2 aligns across 15 bases. CDR3 loop: CASSIWTSGRARGTGELFF. The CDR3, as DNA: TGTGCCAGTAGTATCTGGACTAGCGGGAGGGCCCGGGGCACCGGGGAGCTGTTTTTT.